What follows are 15 T cell receptor beta chains derived from one specimen sequenced in a study of shared clonotypes between healthy human individuals. Sequencing was performed with immunoSEQ multiplex PCR; in TCRdb, only in-frame clones are kept and a portion is missing. The sample has fewer than 600,000 clones; roughly 80% are singletons. The sequenced sample consisted of PBMCs. Receptors were obtained from a woman between 35 and 50 years old in good health. Some clones in this sample may be carry-over from other donors' samples.

The chain recombines TRBV6-1 with TRBJ1-5, with unresolved D. Trimming took 2 bases from V and 7 from J, leaving 18 bases between them. CDR1 is MNHNS, CDR2 SASEGT, per germline. This CDR3 contains 16 residues. CDR3 bases: TGTGCCAGCAGTGAAAGTTGGGCGGGAGCCATACAGCCCCAGCATTTT. Translated, it gives CASSESWAGAIQPQHF.

In its sample, this clone was seen once. This same CDR3 is encoded by further DNA sequences in the sample. The chain couples TRBV29-1 to TRBJ2-3, with a tentative D call TRBD2 (6 bases). Trimming cost V 1 base and J 3 bases, with 11 bases left between them. Germline V lookup: CDR1 SQVTM, CDR2 ANQGSEA. The CDR3 covers 14 residues. CDR3 sequence reads: CSVEGTGGTDTQYF. CDR3 DNA sequence: TGCAGCGTTGAAGGGACTGGAGGGACAGATACGCAGTATTTT.

V is TRBV6-6 and J is TRBJ1-3; 8 bases match TRBD1. Germline V gene data show CDR1 as MNHNY and CDR2 as SVGAGI (reference sequence). V dropped 7 bases and J dropped 2; count of bases not matched to a gene: 4. The CDR3 is 14 amino acids. Here the CDR3 reads CASKDRVPGNTIYF. In nucleotides, the CDR3 is TGTGCCAGCAAGGACAGGGTACCTGGAAACACCATATATTTT.

CDR3 amino acids: CATSRSEGLAGVGSYNEQFF. DNA for the CDR3: TGTGCCACCAGCAGGTCGGAGGGACTAGCGGGAGTTGGGTCCTACAATGAGCAGTTCTTC. The chain links TRBV15 to TRBJ2-1, with TRBD2 matching over 14 bases. There are 20 residues in the CDR3. The V and J ends lost 3 bases and 1 base, in that order; junction bases with no gene match: 11. Germline V gene lookup returns CDR1 LNHNV and CDR2 YYDKDF (reference sequence).

CDR3 DNA: TGTGCCAGCAGTCGGGTTGAGGGGGGGAACACTGAAGCTTTCTTT. Translated: CASSRVEGGNTEAFF. This rearrangement joins TRBV6-6 to TRBJ1-1, with D possibly being TRBD1 (6 bases). The CDR3 spans 15 residues. V dropped 5 bases and J dropped 1 base, with 14 bases sitting between them. Germline V gene sequence: CDR1 MNHNY, CDR2 SVGAGI (reference sequence).

This chain uses TRBV10-2 with TRBJ2-6, with 11 bases aligning to TRBD1. With V trimmed by 5 bases and J by 2 bases, 2 bases remained unmatched. Germline CDR1 reads WSHSY; CDR2 reads SAAADI. This CDR3 region has 16 residues. This chain's CDR3 is CASSRDRGTGANVLTF. The CDR3 nucleotides read TGCGCCAGCAGTCGGGACAGGGGGACTGGGGCCAACGTCCTGACTTTC.

This chain connects TRBV2 to TRBJ1-5; no reliable D call. V was cut by 6 bases and J by 4 bases, with 10 bases left in between. The V gene's germline CDR1 is SNHLY and CDR2 FYNNEI. This CDR3 region has 13 residues. This chain's CDR3 is CASSGLGNQPQHF. The CDR3 nucleotides are TGTGCCAGCAGCGGACTCGGGAATCAGCCCCAGCATTTT.

This clone was seen only a few times. The rearrangement links TRBV28 to TRBJ2-3; D gene ambiguous. Germline lookup yields CDR1 MDHEN and CDR2 SYDVKM. Trimming pared 2 bases from V and 1 base from J, leaving 16 bases between. There are 17 residues in the CDR3. CDR3 residues: CASSLGVALLRTDTQYF. CDR3 nucleotide sequence: TGTGCCAGCAGTTTAGGGGTAGCCCTACTCCGCACAGATACGCAGTATTTT.

V usage is TRBV5-8 and J usage is TRBJ2-2; D remains ambiguous. Germline CDR1 and CDR2: SGHTS and YDEGEE. Trimming pared 4 bases from V and 1 base from J, leaving 2 bases between. This CDR3 contains 12 residues. The CDR3, as DNA: TGTGCCAGCAGCAGGAACACCGGGGAGCTGTTTTTT. Its translation is CASSRNTGELFF.

Points on this clone: A much larger clone sits a single nucleotide away, making a read error possible. Given the absence of the conserved phenylalanine or tryptophan at the CDR3 end, a read error is likely. The chain is built from TRBV2 and TRBJ1-5; the match to TRBD1 covers 9 bases. Germline V gene data show CDR1 as SNHLY and CDR2 as FYNNEI. Trimming took 5 bases from V and 6 from J; bases not matched to a gene: 5. This CDR3 has 14 amino acids. The DNA for the CDR3 is TGTGCCAGCAGTCTTCTACAGGGGGCTCAGCCCCAGCATTCT. Its translation: CASSLLQGAQPQHS.

The rearrangement uses TRBV4-1 and TRBJ2-3, with 8 bases matching TRBD2. Unmatched junction bases numbered 1, after V lost 3 bases and J lost 5 bases. The CDR3 is 13 amino acids. Germline V gene sequence: CDR1 MGHRA, CDR2 YSYEKL. CDR3 sequence (DNA): TGCGCCAGCAGCCAGACTAGCGTAGATACGCAGTATTTT. Protein product: CASSQTSVDTQYF.

This clone was detected only once. A single base is all that separates this from a far larger clone, so a read error is likely. Other DNA sequences within the sample encode an identical CDR3. The J gene is TRBJ2-5, the V gene TRBV2, with no clear D. From germline, CDR1 is SNHLY and CDR2 FYNNEI. This CDR3 is 15 amino acids long. Trimming removed 6 bases at V and 5 bases at J, with 19 bases between. CDR3 region: CASRTGQTAAETQYF. In DNA form, the CDR3 reads TGTGCCAGCAGAACCGGGCAGACTGCGGCCGAGACCCAGTACTTC.

In its sample, this clone was seen a few times. J is TRBJ2-1 and V is TRBV28; 7 nucleotides align to TRBD2. V was clipped by 3 bases and J by 13 bases; unmatched bases: 6. The CDR3 runs 12 residues. Germline lookup yields CDR1 MDHEN and CDR2 SYDVKM. The CDR3 region is CASSFLGTNQFF. The CDR3 DNA reads TGTGCCAGCAGTTTTCTCGGGACTAATCAGTTCTTC.

As to this clone: The sample has other DNA sequences that encode this CDR3 too. The CDR3 reads CASSLLAGTYNEQFF. The CDR3 DNA follows: TGTGCCAGCAGCTTGCTCGCCGGTACCTACAATGAGCAGTTCTTC. This sequence joins TRBV7-9 and TRBJ2-1; D is uncertain. V was pared by 3 bases and J by 2 bases, with 11 bases between. This CDR3 region has 15 residues. Germline values: CDR1 SEHNR, CDR2 FQNEAQ (reference sequence).

As for this clone: The same CDR3 is also encoded by other DNA sequences in this sample. This chain links TRBV18 with TRBJ2-3; D not resolved. Trimming cost V 3 bases and J 6 bases, with 4 bases left between them. Germline lookup yields CDR1 KGHSH and CDR2 LQKENI. CDR3 length equals 11 residues. Here the CDR3 reads CASSPQDTQYF. The CDR3 region has the DNA TGTGCCAGCTCACCTCAGGATACGCAGTATTTT. The full variable domain, with the rest looked up from reference TRBV18 and TRBJ2-3, is NAGVMQNPRHLVRRRGQEARLRCSPMKGHSHVYWYRQLPEEGLKFMVYLQKENIIDESGMPKERFSAEFPKEGPSILRIQQVVRGDSAAYFCASSPQDTQYFGPGTRLTVL.